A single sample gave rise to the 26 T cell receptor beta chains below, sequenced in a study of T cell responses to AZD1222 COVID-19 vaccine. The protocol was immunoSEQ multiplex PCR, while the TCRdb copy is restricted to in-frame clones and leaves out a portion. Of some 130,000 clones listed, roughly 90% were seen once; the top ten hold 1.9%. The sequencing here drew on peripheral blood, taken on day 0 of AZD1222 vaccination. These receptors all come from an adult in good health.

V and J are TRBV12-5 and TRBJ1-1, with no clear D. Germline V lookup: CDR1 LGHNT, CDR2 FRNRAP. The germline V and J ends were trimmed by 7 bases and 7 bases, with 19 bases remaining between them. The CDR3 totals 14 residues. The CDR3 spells CASAPGGTLSEAFF. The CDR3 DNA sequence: TGTGCTAGTGCCCCGGGCGGAACATTAAGTGAAGCTTTCTTT.

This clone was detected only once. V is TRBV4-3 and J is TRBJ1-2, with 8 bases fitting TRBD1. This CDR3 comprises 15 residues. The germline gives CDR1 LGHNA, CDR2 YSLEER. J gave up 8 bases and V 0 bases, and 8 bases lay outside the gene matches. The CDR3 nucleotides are TGCGCCAGCAGCCAAGATCGGGACAGGCTGGGAGGCTACACCTTC. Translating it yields CASSQDRDRLGGYTF.

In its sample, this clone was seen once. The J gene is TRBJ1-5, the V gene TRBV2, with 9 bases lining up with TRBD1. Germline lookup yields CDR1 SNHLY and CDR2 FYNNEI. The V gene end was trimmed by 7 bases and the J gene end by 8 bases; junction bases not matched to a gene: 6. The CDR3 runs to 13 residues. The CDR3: CASKGQGVEPQHF. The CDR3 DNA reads TGTGCCAGCAAGGGACAGGGAGTTGAGCCCCAGCATTTT.

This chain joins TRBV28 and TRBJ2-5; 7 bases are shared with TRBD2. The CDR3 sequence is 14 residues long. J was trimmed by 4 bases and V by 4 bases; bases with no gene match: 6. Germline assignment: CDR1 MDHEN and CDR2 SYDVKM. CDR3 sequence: CASSSPSGVETQYF. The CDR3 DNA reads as TGTGCCAGCAGTTCCCCTAGCGGCGTAGAGACCCAGTACTTC.

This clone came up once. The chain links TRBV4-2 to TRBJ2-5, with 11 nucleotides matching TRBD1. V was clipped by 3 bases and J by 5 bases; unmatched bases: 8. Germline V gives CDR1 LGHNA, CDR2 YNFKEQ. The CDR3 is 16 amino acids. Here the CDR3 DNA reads TGTGCCAGCAGCCAGCCGGACAGGGGGCGCCGGGAGACCCAGTACTTC. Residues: CASSQPDRGRRETQYF.

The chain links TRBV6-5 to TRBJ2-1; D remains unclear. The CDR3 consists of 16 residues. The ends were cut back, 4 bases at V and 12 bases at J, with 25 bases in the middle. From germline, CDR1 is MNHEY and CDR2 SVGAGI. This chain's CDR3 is CASSSLAGLASYGQFF. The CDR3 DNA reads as TGTGCCAGCAGTTCCCTCGCCGGGTTAGCCTCCTACGGGCAGTTCTTC.

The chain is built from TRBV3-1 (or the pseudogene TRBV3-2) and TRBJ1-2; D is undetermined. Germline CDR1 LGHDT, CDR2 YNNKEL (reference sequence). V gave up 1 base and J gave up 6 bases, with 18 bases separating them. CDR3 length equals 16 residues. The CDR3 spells CASSQAIPGNPDGYTF. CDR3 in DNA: TGTGCCAGCAGCCAAGCTATCCCAGGTAACCCGGATGGCTACACCTTC.

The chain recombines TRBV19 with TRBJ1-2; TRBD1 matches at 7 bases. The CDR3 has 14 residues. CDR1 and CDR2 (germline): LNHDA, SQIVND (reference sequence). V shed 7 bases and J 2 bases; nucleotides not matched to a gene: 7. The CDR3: CASTPGQKNYGYTF. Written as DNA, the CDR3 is TGTGCCAGTACCCCGGGACAGAAAAACTATGGCTACACCTTC. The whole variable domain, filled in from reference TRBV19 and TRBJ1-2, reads DGGITQSPKYLFRKEGQNVTLSCEQNLNHDAMYWYRQDPGQGLRLIYYSQIVNDFQKGDIAEGYSVSREKKESFPLTVTSAQKNPTAFYLCASTPGQKNYGYTFGSGTRLTVV.

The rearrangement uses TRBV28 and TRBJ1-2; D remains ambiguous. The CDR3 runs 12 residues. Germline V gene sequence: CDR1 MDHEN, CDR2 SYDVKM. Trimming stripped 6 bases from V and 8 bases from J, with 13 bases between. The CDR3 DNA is TGTGCCAGCAGCCGAGAGAGGGCCGGCTACACCTTC. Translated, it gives CASSRERAGYTF.

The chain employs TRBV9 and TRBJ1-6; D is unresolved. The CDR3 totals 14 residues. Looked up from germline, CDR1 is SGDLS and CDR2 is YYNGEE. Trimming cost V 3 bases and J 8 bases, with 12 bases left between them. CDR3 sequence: CASSGPGEDSPLHF. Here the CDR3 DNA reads TGTGCCAGCAGCGGCCCCGGGGAAGATTCACCCCTCCACTTT.

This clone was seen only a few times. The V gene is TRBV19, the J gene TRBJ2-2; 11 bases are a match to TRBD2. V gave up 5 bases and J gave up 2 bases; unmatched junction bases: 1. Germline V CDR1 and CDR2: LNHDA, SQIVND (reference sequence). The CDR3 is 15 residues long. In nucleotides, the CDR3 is TGTGCCAGTAGTCGACTAGCGGGAAACACCGGGGAGCTGTTTTTT. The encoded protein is CASSRLAGNTGELFF.

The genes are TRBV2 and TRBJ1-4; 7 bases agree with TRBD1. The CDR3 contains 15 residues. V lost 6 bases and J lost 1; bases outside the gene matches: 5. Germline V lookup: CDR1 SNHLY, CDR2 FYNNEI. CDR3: CASRPTGVTNEKLFF. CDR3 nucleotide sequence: TGTGCCAGCAGACCTACAGGGGTAACTAATGAAAAACTGTTTTTT.

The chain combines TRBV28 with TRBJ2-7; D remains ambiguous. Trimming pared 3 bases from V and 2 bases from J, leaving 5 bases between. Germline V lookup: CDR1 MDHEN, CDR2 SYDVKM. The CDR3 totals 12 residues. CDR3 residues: CASSFGTYEQYF. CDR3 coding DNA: TGTGCCAGCAGTTTTGGAACCTACGAGCAGTACTTC.

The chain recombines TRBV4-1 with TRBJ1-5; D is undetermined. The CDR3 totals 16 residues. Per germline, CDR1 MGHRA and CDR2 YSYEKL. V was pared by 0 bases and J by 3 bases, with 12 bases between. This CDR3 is CASSQDRQTLNQPQHF. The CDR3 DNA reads TGCGCCAGCAGCCAAGACAGGCAGACGCTCAATCAGCCCCAGCATTTT.

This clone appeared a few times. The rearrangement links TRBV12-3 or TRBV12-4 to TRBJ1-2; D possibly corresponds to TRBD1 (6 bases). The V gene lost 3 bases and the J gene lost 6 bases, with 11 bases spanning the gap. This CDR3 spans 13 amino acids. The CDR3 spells CASSLGAGNGYTF. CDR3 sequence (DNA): TGTGCCAGCAGTTTGGGGGCAGGCAATGGCTACACCTTC.

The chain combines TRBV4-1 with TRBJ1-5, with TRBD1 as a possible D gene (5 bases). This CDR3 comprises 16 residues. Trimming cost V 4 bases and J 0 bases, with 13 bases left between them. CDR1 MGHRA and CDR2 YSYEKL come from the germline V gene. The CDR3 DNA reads TGCGCCAGCAGCCCAATCGGACAAAATAGCAATCAGCCCCAGCATTTT. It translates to CASSPIGQNSNQPQHF.

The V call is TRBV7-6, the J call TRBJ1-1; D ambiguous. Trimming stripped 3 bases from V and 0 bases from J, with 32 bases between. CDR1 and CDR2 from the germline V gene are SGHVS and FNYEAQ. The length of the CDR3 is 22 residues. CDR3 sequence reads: CASSFLFRNAFRRAKMNTEAFF. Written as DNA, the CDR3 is TGTGCCAGCAGCTTCCTGTTTAGGAACGCCTTTCGGAGGGCAAAAATGAACACTGAAGCTTTCTTT.

The CDR3 bases are TGCGCCAGCAGCCCGAGGACTAGCGGGAACTCCTACGAGCAGTACTTC. Its translation: CASSPRTSGNSYEQYF. J is TRBJ2-7 and V is TRBV5-1; 12 bases are shared with TRBD2. Germline V CDR1 and CDR2: SGHRS, YFSETQ. The CDR3 length is 16 residues. V lost 4 bases, J lost 0 bases, and 5 bases stayed unmatched.

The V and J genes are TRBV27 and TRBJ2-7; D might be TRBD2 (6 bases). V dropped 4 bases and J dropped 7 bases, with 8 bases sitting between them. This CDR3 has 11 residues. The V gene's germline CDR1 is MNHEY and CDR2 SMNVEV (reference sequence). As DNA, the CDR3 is TGTGCCAGCAGTTCGGGGGTGGAGCAGTACTTC. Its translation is CASSSGVEQYF.

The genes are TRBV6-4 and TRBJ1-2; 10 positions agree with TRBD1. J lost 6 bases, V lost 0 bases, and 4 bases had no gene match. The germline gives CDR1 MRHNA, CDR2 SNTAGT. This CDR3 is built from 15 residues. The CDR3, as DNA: TGTGCCAGCAGTGACTCCGACAGGGGGCCAGATGGCTACACCTTC. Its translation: CASSDSDRGPDGYTF.

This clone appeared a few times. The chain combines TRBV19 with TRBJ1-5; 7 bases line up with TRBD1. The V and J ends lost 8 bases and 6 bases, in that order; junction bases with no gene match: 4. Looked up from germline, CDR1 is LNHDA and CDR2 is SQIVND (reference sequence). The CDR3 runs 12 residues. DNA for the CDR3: TGTGCCAGTGGACAGGTTGGTCAGCCCCAGCATTTT. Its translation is CASGQVGQPQHF.

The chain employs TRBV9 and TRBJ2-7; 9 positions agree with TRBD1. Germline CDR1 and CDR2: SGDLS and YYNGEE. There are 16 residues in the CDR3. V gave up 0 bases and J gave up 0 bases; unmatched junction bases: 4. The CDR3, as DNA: TGTGCCAGCAGCGTAGATGGGACAGGGATCTCCTACGAGCAGTACTTC. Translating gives CASSVDGTGISYEQYF.

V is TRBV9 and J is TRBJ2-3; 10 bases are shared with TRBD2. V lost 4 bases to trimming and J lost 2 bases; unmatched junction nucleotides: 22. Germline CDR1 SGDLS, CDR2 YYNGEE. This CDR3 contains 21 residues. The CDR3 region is CASSLGQGASGGSHLTDTQYF. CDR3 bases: TGTGCCAGCAGCTTAGGACAGGGCGCTAGCGGGGGTTCCCACCTCACAGATACGCAGTATTTT.

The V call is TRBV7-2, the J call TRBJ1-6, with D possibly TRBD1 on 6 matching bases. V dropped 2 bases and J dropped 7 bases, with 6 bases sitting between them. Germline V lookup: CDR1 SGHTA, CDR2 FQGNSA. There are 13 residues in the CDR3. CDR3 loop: CASSLTGNSPLHF. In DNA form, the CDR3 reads TGTGCCAGCAGCTTAACAGGGAATTCACCCCTCCACTTT.

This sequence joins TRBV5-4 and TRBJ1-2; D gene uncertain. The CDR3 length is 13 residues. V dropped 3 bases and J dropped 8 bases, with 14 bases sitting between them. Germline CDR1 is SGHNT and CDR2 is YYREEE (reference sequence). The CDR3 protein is CASSSERGRGYTF. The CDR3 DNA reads TGTGCCAGCAGCTCGGAACGGGGTCGAGGCTACACCTTC.

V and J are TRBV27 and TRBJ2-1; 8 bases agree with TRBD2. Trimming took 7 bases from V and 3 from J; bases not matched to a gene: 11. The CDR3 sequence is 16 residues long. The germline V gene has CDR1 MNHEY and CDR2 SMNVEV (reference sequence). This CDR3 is CASKRDGRADYNEQFF. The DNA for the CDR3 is TGTGCCAGCAAGCGGGACGGGAGGGCTGACTACAATGAGCAGTTCTTC.